This TCR beta chain was captured in a study of spatial heterogeneity in lung cancer (dated by TCRdb to the late 2010s). With respect to the entire study: Beta-chain transcripts were consistently detected in greater numbers than alpha-chain transcripts, which likely reflects a higher abundance of beta-chain transcripts. In the raw uncorrected reads, each unique combination of TCR and UMI appeared more than ten times on average. In non-small cell lung cancer, the study quantitatively compared TCR alpha and beta repertoires across several tumor regions, matched nontumor lung, and blood. Nonsynonymous mutation counts, determined by whole-exome sequencing of tumor tissue, were related to TCR repertoire features. At surgery, both alpha and beta chains were TCR-sequenced in 200 to 250 tumor regions, 64 matched nontumor lung samples and a few dozen PBMC samples. Results and caveats for the whole study, not just this receptor: Confirming at a functional level the hypothesis that regional TCRs recognize regional mutations was considered to require additional single-cell paired TCR alpha and beta sequencing. Ubiquitous expanded tumor TCRs were found in blood more often at tumor resection than at routine follow-up.

The germline V gene provides CDR1 SGHDN and CDR2 FVKESK. A distance of 17 bases separates the germline ends of V and J, which lose 1 base and 7 bases respectively. From its cysteine to its phenylalanine, the CDR3 spans 16 amino acids. Only the CDR3 DNA is retained, 48 bases long and in frame from the first base. The library was produced with 5' RACE. Sequenced on a NextSeq 500. In the TCR library protocol, a unique molecular identifier was attached to each TCR cDNA molecule so that PCR and sequencing errors could be corrected. The authors' analysis ran thus. Decombinator tools were used for TCR identification, UMI-based error correction and CDR3 extraction. TCRs above a frequency of 2 per 1,000, corresponding to the top 1% of the tumor frequency distribution, were defined as expanded. Renyi diversity was calculated using the R vegan package after each repertoire was subsampled 100 times to 5,000 TCRs. CDR3 similarity networks were built from amino acid triplet string-kernel similarity, with CDR3s being connected when pairwise similarity was above 0.82. TCRdb redid the processing of the public reads, applying fastp at Q25 and MiXCR, and retained in-frame beta chains. Rows with one shared CDR3 protein collapse into an entry with the most common genes and DNA. The V and J calls follow TCRdb's processing rather than the paper's. Counted in this sample were about 92,000 distinct CDR3 sequences; less than 15% of them appeared once. Together, the top ten hold 35% to 45% of the sample.

This clonotype was detected many times. Its cognate antigen has yet to be identified. Base qualities are not recorded, but no much larger clone differs from it by a single base. Explained via the paper, the time point label denotes: sample taken at primary tumor resection. Without any cell sorting, TCR sequencing was performed on whole RNA extracted either from tumor and nontumor lung tissue or from cryopreserved PBMC samples. Donors were 72 patients with early-stage, untreated non-small cell lung cancer from the lung TRACERx cohort. A patient was chosen for TCR sequencing only when enough RNA was available from at least two tumor regions.

The V and J segments used are TRBV14 and TRBJ2-1; the D call could be TRBD1 or TRBD2, with each sharing 5 bases. The origin of this receptor is a male donor with early-stage non-small cell lung cancer. The sequencing used PBMCs, collected at surgery. The CDR3 in this case is CASSQAGQPRYNEQFF. The sequenced DNA is TGTGCCAGCAGCCAAGCGGGGCAACCCAGATATAATGAGCAGTTCTTC.